These 20 T cell receptor beta chains came from one sample sequenced in a study of blood T cells in healthy people across ages (dated by TCRdb to about 2015). The library was generated by 5' RACE. Sequenced using an Illumina HiSeq 2500. A second PCR of roughly 6 to 11 cycles was run with a J-beta primer mix and a sample-barcoded 5' primer. TCRdb trimmed the raw reads at Q25, called clones with MiXCR and kept productive beta chains. All rows with the same CDR3 protein become a single entry with the most common DNA and genes. The sample has 270,000 or so distinct CDR3 sequences on record, about 25% of them singletons. The ten largest account for about 30% of the sample. Sequences were obtained from blood. Receptor source: a woman between 70 and 85 years old in good health.

The DNA of the CDR3 is TGCAGCGGGGCAGGGAACGGGGAGCTGTTTTTT. Translation gives CSGAGNGELFF. The rearrangement joins TRBV29-1 to TRBJ2-2; D perhaps matches TRBD1 (5 bases). The V end lost 7 bases, the J end lost 7 bases, and 10 bases lay between the germline ends. Germline V CDR1 and CDR2: SQVTM, ANQGSEA. The CDR3 consists of 11 residues.

This chain connects TRBV28 to TRBJ1-1; D is undetermined. Trimming shortened V by 8 bases and J by 3 bases, and 19 bases separated the two germline ends. CDR1 MDHEN and CDR2 SYDVKM come from the germline V gene. The CDR3 contains 15 residues. CDR3 residues: CASGIPSTKDTEAFF. CDR3 nucleotide sequence: TGTGCCAGCGGTATACCCAGCACGAAGGACACTGAAGCTTTCTTT.

The CDR3 is CASSYRGFTNEKLFF. CDR3 bases: TGTGCCAGCAGTTACAGGGGATTCACTAATGAAAAACTGTTTTTT. V is TRBV6-5 and J is TRBJ1-4; tentative D call: TRBD1 (5 bases). The CDR3 length is 15 residues. The germline V gene encodes CDR1 MNHEY and CDR2 SVGAGI. V dropped 2 bases and J dropped 2 bases, with 9 bases sitting between them.

The sample holds a few counts of this clonotype. The chain carries TRBV9 and TRBJ1-2, with D possibly TRBD1 on 6 matching bases. V was cut by 3 bases and J by 3 bases, with 12 bases left in between. CDR3 length: 14 residues. CDR1 SGDLS and CDR2 YYNGEE come from the germline V gene. The CDR3 coding sequence is TGTGCCAGCAGCGCACAGGGTAACGACTATGGCTACACCTTC. Residues: CASSAQGNDYGYTF. Filled out from reference TRBV9 and TRBJ1-2, the complete variable domain reads DSGVTQTPKHLITATGQRVTLRCSPRSGDLSVYWYQQSLDQGLQFLIQYYNGEERAKGNILERFSAQQFPDLHSELNLSSLELGDSALYFCASSAQGNDYGYTFGSGTRLTVV.

This clonotype was picked up a small number of times. CDR3 in amino acids: CSAGPLGMNTEAFF. As DNA, the CDR3 is TGCAGTGCTGGGCCGCTGGGCATGAACACTGAAGCTTTCTTT. The chain joins TRBV20-1 to TRBJ1-1; D is uncertain. The germline V gene encodes CDR1 DFQATT and CDR2 SNEGSKA (reference sequence). Trimming stripped 5 bases from V and 0 bases from J, with 13 bases between. The CDR3 has 14 amino acids.

The CDR3 region is CASSGPGGRGYTF. The DNA of the CDR3 is TGTGCCAGCAGCGGCCCGGGGGGGCGAGGCTACACCTTC. This chain connects TRBV7-3 to TRBJ1-2; D possibly corresponds to TRBD1 (6 bases). The CDR3 is 13 residues long. Germline lookup yields CDR1 SGHTA and CDR2 FQGTGA. Trimming stripped 5 bases from V and 8 bases from J, with 15 bases between. Drawing the rest from reference TRBV7-3 and TRBJ1-2, the complete variable domain is GAGVSQTPSNKVTEKGKYVELRCDPISGHTALYWYRQSLGQGPEFLIYFQGTGAADDSGLPNDRFFAVRPEGSVSTLKIQRTERGDSAVYLCASSGPGGRGYTFGSGTRLTVV.

This clonotype was seen many times. This rearrangement joins TRBV5-1 to TRBJ2-3; 7 nucleotides line up with TRBD2. This CDR3 contains 15 residues. The germline V gene has CDR1 SGHRS and CDR2 YFSETQ. The trim removed 3 bases at V and 1 base at J, leaving 5 bases unmatched. This CDR3 is CASSWAGVGTDTQYF. The CDR3 coding sequence is TGCGCCAGCAGCTGGGCGGGAGTCGGCACAGATACGCAGTATTTT.

This clonotype was counted ten times or more. The chain couples TRBV20-1 to TRBJ2-1; TRBD2 aligns across 7 bases. The CDR3 contains 15 residues. Germline V gives CDR1 DFQATT, CDR2 SNEGSKA (reference sequence). Trimming cost V 3 bases and J 0 bases; bases outside gene matches: 5. CDR3 protein: CSASGRGSSYNEQFF. The CDR3, as DNA: TGCAGTGCTAGCGGCCGCGGGAGCTCCTACAATGAGCAGTTCTTC.

V and J are TRBV25-1 and TRBJ1-4, with D possibly matching TRBD1 (5 bases). V lost 0 bases and J 9 bases, leaving 14 bases between the germline ends. CDR1 MGHDK and CDR2 SYGVNS come from the germline V gene. The CDR3 loop spans 15 amino acids. The DNA for the CDR3 is TGTGCCAGCAGTGAATATAGAAGCCAGGGACAAAAACTGTTTTTT. Translated, it gives CASSEYRSQGQKLFF.

J is TRBJ2-6 and V is TRBV7-8, with D hard to call. V was trimmed by 5 bases and J by 2 bases, leaving 13 bases between them. This CDR3 contains 16 residues. CDR1 and CDR2 (germline): SGHVS, FQNEAQ. The DNA for the CDR3 is TGTGCCAGCAGCCAAAAGACCTTCCCTGGGGCCAACGTCCTGACTTTC. Translated, it gives CASSQKTFPGANVLTF.

This clonotype was observed a handful of times. V usage is TRBV20-1 and J usage is TRBJ1-2; 7 nucleotides match TRBD1. This CDR3 has 15 residues. Germline lookup yields CDR1 DFQATT and CDR2 SNEGSKA (reference sequence). Trimming removed 5 bases from V and 4 bases from J; junction bases left unmatched: 13. The CDR3 region is CSAPDRVGVGYGYTF. The CDR3 DNA follows: TGCAGTGCTCCCGACAGGGTTGGGGTTGGCTATGGCTACACCTTC.

This clonotype occurred many times. This rearrangement joins TRBV14 to TRBJ2-1; 7 bases agree with TRBD2. The DNA end is a closer match to TRBJ2-5, so the J assignment may be wrong. The CDR3 loop spans 14 amino acids. From germline, CDR1 is SGHDN and CDR2 FVKESK. Here the CDR3 DNA reads TGTGCCAGCAGCCAACGAGCGGGGACCTACGCCCAGTACTTC. Residues: CASSQRAGTYAQYF.

The chain employs TRBV6-5 and TRBJ1-5; 9 bases map to TRBD1. V shed 5 bases and J 4 bases; nucleotides not matched to a gene: 6. CDR1 and CDR2 from the germline V gene are MNHEY and SVGAGI. The CDR3 has 15 amino acids. The CDR3 loop reads CASSPGTGPNQPQHF. CDR3 coding DNA: TGTGCCAGCAGTCCCGGGACAGGGCCTAATCAGCCCCAGCATTTT.

This chain uses TRBV4-1 with TRBJ2-3; D is perhaps TRBD2 (7 bases). The CDR3 spans 16 residues. Per germline, CDR1 MGHRA and CDR2 YSYEKL. V was trimmed by 0 bases and J by 1 base, leaving 11 bases between them. The CDR3, as DNA: TGCGCCAGCAGCCAAGAAGGGCGGGGGCGCACAGATACGCAGTATTTT. Translating gives CASSQEGRGRTDTQYF.

Only a few counts were recorded for this clonotype. This chain joins TRBV12-3 or TRBV12-4 and TRBJ2-1, with TRBD2 identical over 11 bases. The CDR3 extends over 15 amino acids. V lost 4 bases and J lost 9; bases outside the gene matches: 8. Here the CDR3 reads CASSWLAGGGTEQFF. CDR3 DNA: TGTGCCAGCAGTTGGCTAGCGGGAGGCGGGACTGAGCAGTTCTTC.

This clonotype came up a few times. The chain recombines TRBV7-2 with TRBJ2-5; D is unresolved. The CDR3 extends over 14 amino acids. Per germline, CDR1 SGHTA and CDR2 FQGNSA. The V end lost 2 bases, the J end lost 2 bases, and 9 bases lay between the germline ends. The CDR3 reads CASSLTAIQETQYF. CDR3 in DNA: TGTGCCAGCAGCTTAACGGCCATACAAGAGACCCAGTACTTC.

The V call is TRBV29-1, the J call TRBJ2-3, with no clear D. In germline, CDR1 is SQVTM, CDR2 ANQGSEA. The CDR3 totals 11 residues. The V end was cut by 4 bases, the J end by 5 bases, with 7 bases between. The DNA of the CDR3 is TGCAGCGTTGTTTTAGGAGATACGCAGTATTTT. It encodes CSVVLGDTQYF.

This chain links TRBV7-2 with TRBJ1-2; D call uncertain. From germline, CDR1 is SGHTA and CDR2 FQGNSA. The ends were cut back, 0 bases at V and 0 bases at J, with 14 bases in the middle. The CDR3 loop spans 17 amino acids. CDR3 amino acids: CASSLALLEQTNYGYTF. The CDR3 DNA reads as TGTGCCAGCAGCTTAGCGTTATTAGAACAGACTAACTATGGCTACACCTTC.

V is TRBV6-1 and J is TRBJ2-7, with 8 bases aligning to TRBD1. The germline V gene encodes CDR1 MNHNS and CDR2 SASEGT. The CDR3 contains 13 residues. V gave up 6 bases and J gave up 6 bases; unmatched junction bases: 7. Here the CDR3 reads CASSETGDGEQYF. The DNA for the CDR3 is TGTGCCAGCAGCGAGACAGGGGACGGCGAGCAGTACTTC.

This clonotype was observed a few times. The chain links TRBV27 to TRBJ2-7; D is unclear. Germline V lookup: CDR1 MNHEY, CDR2 SMNVEV (reference sequence). Trimming cost V 2 bases and J 4 bases, with 27 bases left between them. The CDR3 has 19 amino acids. The CDR3 DNA reads as TGTGCCAGCAGTTTAGCCTCCCCGAGGCGGTCTACCTACCCGTACGAGCAGTACTTC. It encodes CASSLASPRRSTYPYEQYF.